This T cell receptor beta chain derives from a study of CD8 T cells in Susac syndrome. Study in general: Among the Susac syndrome patients sequenced, over five had active disease and eight or nine were in remission.

The CDR3 covers 16 residues. Germline V gives CDR1 SGHTA, CDR2 FQGNSA. V gave up 3 bases and J gave up 0 bases, with 12 bases separating them. Roughly 0.45 to 1 ug RNA was reverse transcribed with random hexamers. TCRdb re-called the immunoSEQ multiplex PCR reads with MiXCR, one entry per CDR3 protein. This table holds 55,000 to 80,000 distinct CDR3 sequences, 90% to 95% found once. Details on this clonotype: The antigen is not known.

Whole-study results and caveats: Expansion of clones was not seen in the CD4+ T cell repertoires of Susac syndrome.

The chain is built from TRBV7-2 and TRBJ1-5; possibly TRBD1 for D (5 bases). Sequencing was carried out using CD4+ T cells from PBMCs. The clonotype originates from a human donor with Susac syndrome. The CDR3 bases are TGTGCCAGCAGCTTCCAGGGACCCCATAGCAATCAGCCCCAGCATTTT. Translation: CASSFQGPHSNQPQHF.